This T cell receptor (beta chain) was identified during a study of T cells after yellow fever vaccination. In its sample, this clonotype was seen a few times. A single record per CDR3 protein comes from TCRdb applying MiXCR to the 5' RACE reads. In the table there are about 260,000 distinct CDR3 sequences, around 5.3% of which are singletons. Germline V CDR1 and CDR2: LGHNA, YSLEER. The CDR3 spans 17 residues. With 5 bases clipped from V and 5 bases from J, the junction kept 13 bases outside the gene matches. The chain recombines TRBV4-3 with TRBJ2-7; TRBD2 agrees at 12 bases. Material: CD4+ T cells sorted from PBMCs, obtained on the day of the yellow fever booster vaccination. This clonotype was obtained from a man aged 18 to 35 who received the YFV17D yellow fever vaccine. The DNA of the CDR3 is TGCGCCAGCAGCACGCGTCCTAGCGGGGGGGCGTACAACGAGCAGTACTTC. It yields the protein CASSTRPSGGAYNEQYF.